This T cell receptor (beta chain) was recorded in a study of T cell repertoires in cytomegalovirus infection. Study-level background: Both a matching HLA type and CMV infection were indicated by public TCR beta signatures.

This clonotype was seen repeatedly, ten times or more. MiXCR, applied by TCRdb to the reads, yields one record per CDR3 protein. In the table there are about 490,000 distinct CDR3 sequences, about 11% of which are singletons. What was sequenced was PBMCs. This TCR was sampled from a human donor in good health (CMV status not recorded). Some clones in this sample may be carry-over from other donors' samples.

The CDR3 DNA is TGCAGCGTTTTCGGAACAGGTCGACTAGCGGGTGGCTACGAGCAGTACTTC. Amino acids: CSVFGTGRLAGGYEQYF. The gene calls are TRBV29-1 and TRBJ2-7; 10 nucleotides match TRBD2. With V trimmed by 5 bases and J by 3 bases, 16 bases remained unmatched. Germline V gives CDR1 SQVTM, CDR2 ANQGSEA. The CDR3 length is 17 residues.